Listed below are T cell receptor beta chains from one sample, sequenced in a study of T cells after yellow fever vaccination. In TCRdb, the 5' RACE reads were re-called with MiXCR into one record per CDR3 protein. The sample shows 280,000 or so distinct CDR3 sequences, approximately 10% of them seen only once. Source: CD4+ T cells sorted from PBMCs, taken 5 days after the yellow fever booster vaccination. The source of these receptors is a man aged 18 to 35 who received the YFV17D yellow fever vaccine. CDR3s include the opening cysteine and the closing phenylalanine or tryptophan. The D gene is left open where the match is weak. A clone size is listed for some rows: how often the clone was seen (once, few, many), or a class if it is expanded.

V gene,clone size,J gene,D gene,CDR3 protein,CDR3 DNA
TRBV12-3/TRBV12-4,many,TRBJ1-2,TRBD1,CASSYNRAGGGYTF,TGTGCCAGCAGCTACAATAGGGCAGGGGGCGGCTACACCTTC
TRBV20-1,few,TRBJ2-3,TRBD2,CSARVLAGGLDTQYF,TGCAGTGCTAGGGTATTAGCGGGGGGGCTGGATACGCAGTATTTT
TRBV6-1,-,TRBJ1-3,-,CASSEAEAGAGNTIYF,TGTGCCAGCAGTGAAGCGGAAGCAGGGGCTGGAAACACCATATATTTT
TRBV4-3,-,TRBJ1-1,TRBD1,CASSQADRSNTEAFF,TGCGCCAGCAGCCAAGCGGACAGGTCGAACACTGAAGCTTTCTTT
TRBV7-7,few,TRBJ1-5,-,CASSLGHYSNQPQHF,TGTGCTAGCAGCCTTGGACATTATAGCAATCAGCCCCAGCATTTT
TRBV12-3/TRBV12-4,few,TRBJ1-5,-,CASSLTVLGQPQHF,TGTGCCAGCAGTTTAACCGTCCTTGGTCAGCCCCAGCATTTT
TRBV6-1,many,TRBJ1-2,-,CASIPGRGLFNYGYTF,TGTGCCAGCATTCCGGGACGCGGCCTCTTTAACTATGGCTACACCTTC
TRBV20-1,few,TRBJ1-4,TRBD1,CSASRGMYEKLFF,TGCAGTGCTAGCAGGGGGATGTACGAAAAACTGTTTTTT
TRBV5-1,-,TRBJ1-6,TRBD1,CASSLGQGNAPLHF,TGCGCCAGCAGCTTGGGACAGGGGAATGCACCCCTCCACTTT
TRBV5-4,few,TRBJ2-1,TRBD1,CASSKGQGLYNEQFF,TGTGCCAGCAGCAAGGGACAGGGTTTGTACAATGAGCAGTTCTTC
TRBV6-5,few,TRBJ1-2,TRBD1,CASSYDNPKTGSIYGYTF,TGTGCCAGCAGTTACGACAACCCTAAGACAGGGAGCATCTATGGCTACACCTTC
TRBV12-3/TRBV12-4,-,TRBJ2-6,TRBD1,CASSARQGAGGANVLTF,TGTGCCAGCAGTGCACGACAGGGGGCAGGTGGGGCCAACGTCCTGACTTTC
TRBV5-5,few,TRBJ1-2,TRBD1,CASSRTSGTGGRYTF,TGTGCCAGCAGCCGTACCTCCGGGACAGGGGGTCGCTACACCTTC
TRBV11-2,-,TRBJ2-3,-,CASSLDIYAGATDTQYF,TGTGCCAGCAGCTTAGATATATATGCGGGGGCCACAGATACGCAGTATTTT
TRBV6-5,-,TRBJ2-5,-,CASSYSWGTQYF,TGTGCCAGCAGTTACTCCTGGGGGACCCAGTACTTC
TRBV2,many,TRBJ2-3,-,CASSAEVRDTQYF,TGTGCCAGCAGTGCCGAAGTAAGGGATACGCAGTATTTT
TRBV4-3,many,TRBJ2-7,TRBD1,CASSQDTTGGLVVGYEQYF,TGCGCCAGCAGCCAAGATACGACAGGGGGCTTGGTTGTAGGCTACGAGCAGTACTTC
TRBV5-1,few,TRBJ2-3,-,CASSFRNADTQYF,TGCGCCAGCAGCTTTCGGAACGCAGATACGCAGTATTTT
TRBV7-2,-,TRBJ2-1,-,CASSLEGSRGRKFF,TGTGCCAGCAGCCTAGAGGGGTCCCGGGGCCGAAAGTTCTTC
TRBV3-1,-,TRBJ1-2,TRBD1,CASSQGTDRAGGYTF,TGTGCCAGCAGCCAAGGAACAGACAGGGCCGGTGGCTACACCTTC
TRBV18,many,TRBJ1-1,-,CASSSNGGTEAFF,TGTGCCAGCTCATCTAATGGGGGGACTGAAGCTTTCTTT
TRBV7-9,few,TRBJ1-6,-,CASSLMGGGSYNSPLHF,TGTGCCAGCAGTTTAATGGGCGGCGGGTCCTATAATTCACCCCTCCACTTT